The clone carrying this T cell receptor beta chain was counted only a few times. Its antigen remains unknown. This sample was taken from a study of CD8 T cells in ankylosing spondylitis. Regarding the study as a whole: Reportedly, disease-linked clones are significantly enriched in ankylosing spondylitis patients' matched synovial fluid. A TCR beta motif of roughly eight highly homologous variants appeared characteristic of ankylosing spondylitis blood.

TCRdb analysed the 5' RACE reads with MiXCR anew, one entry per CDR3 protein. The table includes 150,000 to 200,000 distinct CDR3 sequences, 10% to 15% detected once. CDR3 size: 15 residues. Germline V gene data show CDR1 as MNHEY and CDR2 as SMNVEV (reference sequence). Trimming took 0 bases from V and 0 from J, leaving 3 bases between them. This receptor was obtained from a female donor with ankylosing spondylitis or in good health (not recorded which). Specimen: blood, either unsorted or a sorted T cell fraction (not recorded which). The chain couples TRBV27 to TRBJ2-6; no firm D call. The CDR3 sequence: CASSLSPSGANVLTF. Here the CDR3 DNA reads TGTGCCAGCAGTTTATCTCCCTCTGGGGCCAACGTCCTGACTTTC.